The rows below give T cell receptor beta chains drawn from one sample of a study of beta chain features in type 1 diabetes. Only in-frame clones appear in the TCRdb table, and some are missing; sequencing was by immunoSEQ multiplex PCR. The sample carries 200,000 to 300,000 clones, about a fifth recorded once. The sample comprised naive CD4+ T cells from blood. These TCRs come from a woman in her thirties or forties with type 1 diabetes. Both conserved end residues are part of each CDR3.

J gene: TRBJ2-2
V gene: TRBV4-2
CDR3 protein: CASSQEAGRGRTGELFF

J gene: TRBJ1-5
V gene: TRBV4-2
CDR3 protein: CASSQSGQRNSNQPQHF

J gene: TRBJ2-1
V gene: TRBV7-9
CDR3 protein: CASSQVGQNNEQFF

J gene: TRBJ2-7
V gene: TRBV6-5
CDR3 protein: CASSYSKASGSYEQYF

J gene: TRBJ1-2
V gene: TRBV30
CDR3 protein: CAWSTIYGYTF

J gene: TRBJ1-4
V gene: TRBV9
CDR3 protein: CASGGAQGWENEKLFF

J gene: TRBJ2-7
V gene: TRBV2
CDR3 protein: CASSELGESYEQYF

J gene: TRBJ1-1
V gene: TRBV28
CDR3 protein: CASSSTGTGWGNTEAFF

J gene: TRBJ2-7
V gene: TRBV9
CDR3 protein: CASSRPAGNEQYF

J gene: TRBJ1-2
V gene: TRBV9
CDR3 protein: CASSSYSSGGYTF

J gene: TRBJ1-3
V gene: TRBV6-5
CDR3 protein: CASSSDRGSGNTIYF

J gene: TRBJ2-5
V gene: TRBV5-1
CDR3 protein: CASSLGPNSPGTLETQYF

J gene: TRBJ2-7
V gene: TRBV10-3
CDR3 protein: CAISATVEQYF

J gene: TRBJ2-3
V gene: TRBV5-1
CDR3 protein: CASSFSGGEDTQYF

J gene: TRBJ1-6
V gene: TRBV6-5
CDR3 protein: CASSYQGNSPLHF

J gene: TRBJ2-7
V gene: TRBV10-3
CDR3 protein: CAISGPPQGATYEQYF